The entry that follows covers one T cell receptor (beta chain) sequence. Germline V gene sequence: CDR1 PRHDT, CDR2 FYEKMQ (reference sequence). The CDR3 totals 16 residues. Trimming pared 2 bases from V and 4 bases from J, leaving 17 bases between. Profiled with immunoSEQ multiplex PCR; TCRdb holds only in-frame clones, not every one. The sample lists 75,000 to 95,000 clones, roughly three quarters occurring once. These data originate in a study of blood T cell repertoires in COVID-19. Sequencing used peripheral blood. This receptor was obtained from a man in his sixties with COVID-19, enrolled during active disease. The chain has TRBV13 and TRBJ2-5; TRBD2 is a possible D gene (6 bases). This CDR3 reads CASSLRLEGTGETQYF. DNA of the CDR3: TGTGCCAGCAGCTTAAGACTGGAGGGTACGGGAGAGACCCAGTACTTC. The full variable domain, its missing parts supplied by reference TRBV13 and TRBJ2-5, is AAGVIQSPRHLIKEKRETATLKCYPIPRHDTVYWYQQGPGQDPQFLISFYEKMQSDKGSIPDRFSAQQFSDYHSELNMSSLELGDSALYFCASSLRLEGTGETQYFGPGTRLLVL.